Each of the 9 T cell receptor beta chains below was sequenced from the same sample in a study of blood T cell repertoires in COVID-19. Sequencing used immunoSEQ multiplex PCR; TCRdb keeps in-frame clones, though not all of them. This sample has almost 70,000 clones; roughly 88% occur once, and the top ten carry roughly 6.7%. Sequencing was done on a sample of peripheral blood. The receptors come from an older woman with acute or convalescent COVID-19.

The rearrangement uses TRBV28 and TRBJ1-6, with no clear D. Germline V gene lookup returns CDR1 MDHEN and CDR2 SYDVKM. With 10 bases removed from V and 2 bases from J, the gap between germline ends came to 12 bases. The CDR3 spans 14 residues. CDR3: CATVYSTYNSPLHF. The CDR3 bases are TGTGCCACCGTTTATTCTACCTATAATTCACCCCTCCACTTT.

The V and J genes are TRBV6-1 and TRBJ1-5, with D unclear. Trimming shortened V by 2 bases and J by 2 bases, and 13 bases separated the two germline ends. CDR3 length: 16 amino acids. In germline, CDR1 is MNHNS, CDR2 SASEGT. In DNA form, the CDR3 reads TGTGCCAGCAGTGAACAGCGGGCCGACGGCAATCAGCCCCAGCATTTT. This gives the protein CASSEQRADGNQPQHF.

The CDR3 nucleotides read TGTGCCAGCAGCCCCGACAGGGGTCCCAGCTCCTACAATGAGCAGTTCTTC. Amino acids: CASSPDRGPSSYNEQFF. The genes are TRBV7-8 and TRBJ2-1; 8 nucleotides align to TRBD1. This CDR3 is built from 17 residues. Germline CDR1 reads SGHVS; CDR2 reads FQNEAQ. The trim removed 5 bases at V and 0 bases at J, leaving 9 bases unmatched.

The V call is TRBV3-1 (or the pseudogene TRBV3-2), the J call TRBJ2-7; D call uncertain. Germline lookup yields CDR1 LGHDT and CDR2 YNNKEL (reference sequence). The CDR3 runs 13 residues. With 0 bases removed from V and 4 bases from J, the gap between germline ends came to 7 bases. In DNA form, the CDR3 reads TGTGCCAGCAGCCAAGATCACGGGTACGAGCAGTACTTC. It specifies CASSQDHGYEQYF.

The chain employs TRBV7-9 and TRBJ1-2, with 7 bases aligning to TRBD1. CDR3 length: 16 residues. Unmatched junction bases numbered 7, after V lost 2 bases and J lost 1 base. Germline V gene lookup returns CDR1 SEHNR and CDR2 FQNEAQ (reference sequence). CDR3 loop: CASSLRGQRNNYGYTF. The DNA for the CDR3 is TGTGCCAGCAGCTTAAGGGGACAGAGGAATAACTATGGCTACACCTTC.

The V call is TRBV9, the J call TRBJ2-3; D perhaps matches TRBD2 (6 bases). V lost 0 bases and J lost 4, with 12 bases in between. Looked up from germline, CDR1 is SGDLS and CDR2 is YYNGEE. The CDR3 is 15 residues long. The CDR3 loop is CASSVAPGVSDTQYF. In nucleotides, the CDR3 is TGTGCCAGCAGCGTAGCCCCGGGGGTCTCAGATACGCAGTATTTT.

The chain links TRBV2 to TRBJ2-3; D not certain. CDR3 length equals 13 residues. V lost 5 bases to trimming and J lost 1 base, with 7 bases between them. CDR1 is SNHLY and CDR2 is FYNNEI in the germline V gene. For the CDR3, the DNA is TGTGCCAGCAGTCCGGGTGGCACAGATACGCAGTATTTT. Translating gives CASSPGGTDTQYF.

Within the sample, this clone is medium-sized (0.01 to 0.1%). The rearrangement links TRBV30 to TRBJ2-7, with D possibly matching TRBD2 (7 bases). Per the germline V gene, CDR1 is GTSNPN and CDR2 is SVGIG (reference sequence). The CDR3 consists of 12 residues. Trimming removed 8 bases from V and 5 bases from J, with 16 bases in between. The CDR3 region is CALERGGNEQYF. As DNA, the CDR3 is TGTGCCCTCGAAAGGGGGGGGAACGAGCAGTACTTC.

The V and J genes are TRBV24-1 and TRBJ2-3; D may be TRBD1 (6 bases). The V end was cut by 5 bases, the J end by 9 bases, with 11 bases between. The germline CDR1 and CDR2 sequences are KGHDR and SFDVKD. This CDR3 has 12 residues. This CDR3 reads CATSAPQGTQYF. The CDR3 DNA reads as TGTGCCACCAGTGCTCCACAGGGCACGCAGTATTTT.